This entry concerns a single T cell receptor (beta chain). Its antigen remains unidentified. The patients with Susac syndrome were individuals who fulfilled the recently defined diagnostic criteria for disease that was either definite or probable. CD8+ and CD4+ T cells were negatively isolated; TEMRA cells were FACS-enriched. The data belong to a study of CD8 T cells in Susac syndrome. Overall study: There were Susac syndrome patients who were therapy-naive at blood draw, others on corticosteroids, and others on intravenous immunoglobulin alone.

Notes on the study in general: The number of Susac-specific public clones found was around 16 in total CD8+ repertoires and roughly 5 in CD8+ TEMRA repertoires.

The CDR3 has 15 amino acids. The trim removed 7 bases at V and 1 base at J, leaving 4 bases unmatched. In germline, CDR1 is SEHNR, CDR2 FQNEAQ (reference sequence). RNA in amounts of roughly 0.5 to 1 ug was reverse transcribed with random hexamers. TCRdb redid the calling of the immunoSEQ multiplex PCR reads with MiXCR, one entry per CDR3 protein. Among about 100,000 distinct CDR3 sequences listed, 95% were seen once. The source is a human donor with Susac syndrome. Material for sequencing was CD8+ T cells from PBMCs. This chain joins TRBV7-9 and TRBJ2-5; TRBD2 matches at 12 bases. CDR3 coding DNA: TGTGCCAGCAAAGGACTAGCGGGAACCCAAGAGACCCAGTACTTC. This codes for CASKGLAGTQETQYF. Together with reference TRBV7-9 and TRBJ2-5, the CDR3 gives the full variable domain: DTGVSQNPRHKITKRGQNVTFRCDPISEHNRLYWYRQTLGQGPEFLTYFQNEAQLEKSRLLSDRFSAERPKGSFSTLEIQRTEQGDSAMYLCASKGLAGTQETQYFGPGTRLLVL.